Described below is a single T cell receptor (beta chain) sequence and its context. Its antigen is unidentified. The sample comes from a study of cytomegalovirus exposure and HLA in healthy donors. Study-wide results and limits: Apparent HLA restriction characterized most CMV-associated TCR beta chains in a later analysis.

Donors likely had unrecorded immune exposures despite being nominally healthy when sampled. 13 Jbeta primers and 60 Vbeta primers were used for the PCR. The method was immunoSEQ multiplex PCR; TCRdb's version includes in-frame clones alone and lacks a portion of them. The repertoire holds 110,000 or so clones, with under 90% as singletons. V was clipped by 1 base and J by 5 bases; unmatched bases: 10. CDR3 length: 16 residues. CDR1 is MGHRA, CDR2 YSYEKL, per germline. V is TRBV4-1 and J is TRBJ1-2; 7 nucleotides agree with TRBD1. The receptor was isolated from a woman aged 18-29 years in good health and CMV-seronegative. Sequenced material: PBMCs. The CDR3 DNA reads TGCGCCAGCAGCCAAGGGCCGCGGGCAGGGGGGTATGGCTACACCTTC. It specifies CASSQGPRAGGYGYTF.